What follows are 5 T cell receptor beta chains derived from one specimen sequenced in a study of cytotoxic CD8 clonotypes in ibrutinib-treated CLL. Data came from immunoSEQ multiplex PCR; TCRdb stores just in-frame clones and leaves some out. The table includes some 350,000 clones, roughly 70% detected once. The input for sequencing was PBMCs, taken after 36 months of ibrutinib treatment. Receptors originate from a human donor with chronic lymphocytic leukemia.

The chain is built from TRBV7-6 and TRBJ1-6, with TRBD1 identical over 9 bases. Trimming cost V 3 bases and J 0 bases; bases outside gene matches: 6. Germline V lookup: CDR1 SGHVS, CDR2 FNYEAQ. CDR3 length: 18 residues. This chain's CDR3 is CASSFSDRGFSYNSPLHF. In DNA form, the CDR3 reads TGTGCCAGCAGCTTTTCGGACAGGGGTTTCTCCTATAATTCACCCCTCCACTTT.

This chain joins TRBV13 and TRBJ1-3, with no clear D. CDR3 length: 18 residues. Germline assignment: CDR1 PRHDT and CDR2 FYEKMQ (reference sequence). Trimming took off 2 bases at V and 1 base at J, with 18 bases between the two ends. The DNA of the CDR3 is TGTGCCAGCAGCTTAAGTGTGATCGGGTCAAAGTCTGGAAACACCATATATTTT. This gives the protein CASSLSVIGSKSGNTIYF.

The chain recombines TRBV27 with TRBJ2-7, with a possible D match to TRBD1 (5 bases). CDR1 is MNHEY and CDR2 is SMNVEV in the germline V gene (reference sequence). Trimming took off 2 bases at V and 5 bases at J, with 13 bases between the two ends. This CDR3 has 14 amino acids. DNA of the CDR3: TGTGCCAGCAGTTTAAAGGGGCGTCTTCACGAGCAGTACTTC. The encoded protein is CASSLKGRLHEQYF.

The CDR3 here is CASTRIRGSSYNSPLHF. The CDR3 DNA follows: TGTGCCAGCACCAGAATTCGGGGGAGCTCCTATAATTCACCCCTCCACTTT. The rearrangement uses TRBV7-9 and TRBJ1-6, with D possibly matching TRBD1 (5 bases). CDR3 length: 17 residues. Trimming stripped 7 bases from V and 0 bases from J, with 16 bases between. Germline values: CDR1 SEHNR, CDR2 FQNEAQ (reference sequence).

The J gene is TRBJ2-4, the V gene TRBV9, with D perhaps assigned TRBD1 or TRBD2 (5 bases each). The CDR3 spans 16 residues. CDR1 is SGDLS and CDR2 is YYNGEE in the germline V gene. V lost 4 bases and J 8 bases, leaving 22 bases between the germline ends. CDR3 sequence (DNA): TGTGCCAGCAGCCCCTACCGGGACCCCCTCCGAGACATTCAGTACTTC. It is translated as CASSPYRDPLRDIQYF.